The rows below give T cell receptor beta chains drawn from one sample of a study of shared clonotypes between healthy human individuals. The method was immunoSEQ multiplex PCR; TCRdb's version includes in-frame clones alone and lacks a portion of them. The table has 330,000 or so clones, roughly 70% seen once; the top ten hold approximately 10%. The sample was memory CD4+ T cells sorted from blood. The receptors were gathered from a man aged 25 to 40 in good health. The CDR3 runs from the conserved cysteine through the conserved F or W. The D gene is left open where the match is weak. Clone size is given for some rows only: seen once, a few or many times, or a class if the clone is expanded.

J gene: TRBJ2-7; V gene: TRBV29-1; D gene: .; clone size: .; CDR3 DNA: TGCAGCGTGAGAAGGGGCGACGAGCAGTACTTC; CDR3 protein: CSVRRGDEQYF
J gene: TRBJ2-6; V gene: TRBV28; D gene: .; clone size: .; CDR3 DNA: TGTGCCAGCAGTTTTGGGGGCGCTGGGGCCAACGTCCTGACTTTC; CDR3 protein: CASSFGGAGANVLTF
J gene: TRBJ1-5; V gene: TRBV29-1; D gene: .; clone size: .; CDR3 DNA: TGCAGCGTTGCAGGGGTGAATGACAATCAGCCCCAGCATTTT; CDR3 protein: CSVAGVNDNQPQHF
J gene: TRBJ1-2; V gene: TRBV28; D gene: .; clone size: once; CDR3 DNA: TGTGCCAGCGGACCCCGGGGTGCCTATGGCTACACCTTC; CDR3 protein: CASGPRGAYGYTF
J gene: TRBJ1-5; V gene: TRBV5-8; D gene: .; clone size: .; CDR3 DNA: .; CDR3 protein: CASSLVGISPSIF
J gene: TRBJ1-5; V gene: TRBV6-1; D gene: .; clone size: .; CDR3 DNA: TGTGCCAGCACCAGAAACAATCAGCCCCAGCATTTT; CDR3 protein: CASTRNNQPQHF
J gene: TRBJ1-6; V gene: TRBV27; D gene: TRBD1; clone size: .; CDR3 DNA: TGTGCCAGCAGTTGGGGACAGGGTAATTCACCCCTCCACTTT; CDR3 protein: CASSWGQGNSPLHF
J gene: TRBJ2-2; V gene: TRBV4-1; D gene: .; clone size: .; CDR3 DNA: TGCGCCAGCAGCCAAGAAGGGCGAGGGGGGTTAGCGGAGCTGTTTTTT; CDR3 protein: CASSQEGRGGLAELFF
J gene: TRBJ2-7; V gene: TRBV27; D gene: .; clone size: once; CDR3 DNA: TGTGCCAGCAGTTTATCGTCCCGGGTAGCCTACGAGCAGTACTTC; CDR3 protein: CASSLSSRVAYEQYF
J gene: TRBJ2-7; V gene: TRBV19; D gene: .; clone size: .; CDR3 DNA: TGTGCCAGTAGTCCCCAGGGGCTCTACGAGCAGTACTTC; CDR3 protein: CASSPQGLYEQYF
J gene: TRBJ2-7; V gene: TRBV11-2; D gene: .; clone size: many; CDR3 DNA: TGTGCCAGCAGCTCGCCCCGGACAGCCCTTCGGGAGCAGTACTTC; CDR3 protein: CASSSPRTALREQYF
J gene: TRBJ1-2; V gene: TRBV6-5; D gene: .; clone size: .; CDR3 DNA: TGTGCCAGCAGGGCCTCCTTCGGGGACTTCTATGGCTACACCTTC; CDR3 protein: CASRASFGDFYGYTF
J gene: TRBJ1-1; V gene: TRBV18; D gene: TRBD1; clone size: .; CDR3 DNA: TGTGCCAGCTCACCAAACAGGGGGAACACTGAAGCTTTCTTT; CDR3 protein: CASSPNRGNTEAFF
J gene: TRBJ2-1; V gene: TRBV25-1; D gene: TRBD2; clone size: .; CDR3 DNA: TGTGCCAGCAGTGAATTGTCTAGCGGGAGCAATGAGCAGTTCTTC; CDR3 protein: CASSELSSGSNEQFF
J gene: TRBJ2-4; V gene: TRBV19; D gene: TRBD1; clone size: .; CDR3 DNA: TGTGCCAGTACCCGAACAGGGGGTAGTTTGGCCAAAAACATTCAGTACTTC; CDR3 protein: CASTRTGGSLAKNIQYF